Below, 21 T cell receptor beta chains from the same sample are listed, as sequenced in a study of blood T cell repertoires in COVID-19 (dated by TCRdb to about 2020). Library construction relied on the immunoSEQ multiplex PCR assay. TCRdb's version of the immuneACCESS table is confined to in-frame rearrangements and falls short of the full clone set. An unresolved V gene accounts for under half of the shortfall where checked; the remainder is of unknown origin. This sample holds about 380,000 clones; 88% were observed only once. 1.2% of the sample rests with the top ten. Sequenced sample: PBMCs or T cells enriched from blood (not recorded which). The receptors here all came from a young woman who had recovered from COVID-19.

This chain joins TRBV30 and TRBJ2-7; D is possibly TRBD1 (6 bases). Trimming stripped 2 bases from V and 6 bases from J, with 11 bases between. The V gene's germline CDR1 is GTSNPN and CDR2 SVGIG (reference sequence). The CDR3 runs 12 residues. CDR3 DNA sequence: TGTGCCTGGAGTCCAGGGGCTGGCGAGCAGTACTTC. Protein sequence: CAWSPGAGEQYF.

This clone was counted a single time. The CDR3 sequence is CASSIMGGSHVNQPQHF. The CDR3 DNA is TGTGCCAGTAGTATTATGGGGGGGTCTCATGTCAATCAGCCCCAGCATTTT. This chain joins TRBV19 and TRBJ1-5; maybe TRBD1 (5 bases). This CDR3 has 17 amino acids. The ends were cut back, 3 bases at V and 3 bases at J, with 18 bases in the middle. The germline V gene has CDR1 LNHDA and CDR2 SQIVND (reference sequence). The full variable domain, rest sourced from reference TRBV19 and TRBJ1-5, is DGGITQSPKYLFRKEGQNVTLSCEQNLNHDAMYWYRQDPGQGLRLIYYSQIVNDFQKGDIAEGYSVSREKKESFPLTVTSAQKNPTAFYLCASSIMGGSHVNQPQHFGDGTRLSIL.

This clone was observed a single time. The chain couples TRBV5-6 to TRBJ1-1; D unclear. The V gene's germline CDR1 is SGHDT and CDR2 YYEEEE. V shed 2 bases and J shed 5 bases, with 10 bases lying between them. CDR3 length: 13 amino acids. The CDR3 here is CASSFLSVTEAFF. Written as DNA, the CDR3 is TGTGCCAGCAGCTTTCTCTCGGTAACTGAAGCTTTCTTT.

The genes are TRBV7-2 and TRBJ2-5, with 10 bases identical to TRBD2. CDR3 length: 15 amino acids. The V gene end was trimmed by 2 bases and the J gene end by 6 bases; junction bases not matched to a gene: 6. From germline, CDR1 is SGHTA and CDR2 FQGNSA. CDR3 nucleotides: TGTGCCAGCAGCTTACTACCAGCGGGGGGGCAGACCCAGTACTTC. It yields the protein CASSLLPAGGQTQYF.

V usage is TRBV19 and J usage is TRBJ1-4, with D perhaps TRBD1 (5 bases). Germline-derived CDR1 and CDR2 are LNHDA and SQIVND (reference sequence). The germline V and J ends were trimmed by 1 base and 8 bases, with 11 bases remaining between them. This CDR3 is 14 amino acids long. The CDR3 DNA follows: TGTGCCAGTAGTATAGGGCAGGGTCGCGAAAAACTGTTTTTT. This translates into CASSIGQGREKLFF.

This chain joins TRBV7-9 and TRBJ2-2, with D unclear. The V gene's germline CDR1 is SEHNR and CDR2 FQNEAQ (reference sequence). This CDR3 is built from 16 residues. The germline V and J ends were trimmed by 4 bases and 6 bases, with 18 bases remaining between them. The CDR3 DNA sequence: TGTGCCAGCAGCTCCCCAGGCTTTAATAGTGCCGGGGAGCTGTTTTTT. It yields the protein CASSSPGFNSAGELFF.

The rearrangement links TRBV29-1 to TRBJ1-1; unclear D gene. CDR3 size: 10 residues. Trimming left V 7 bases short and J 1 base short, with 4 bases between. Germline V gene lookup returns CDR1 SQVTM and CDR2 ANQGSEA. CDR3 nucleotide sequence: TGCAGCGCCCAGAACACTGAAGCTTTCTTT. Translation: CSAQNTEAFF.

This clone has just one count. This chain joins TRBV7-2 and TRBJ1-1, with a weak D call TRBD1 (5 bases). The germline gives CDR1 SGHTA, CDR2 FQGNSA. This CDR3 is 17 amino acids long. The V end lost 5 bases, the J end lost 5 bases, and 24 bases lay between the germline ends. The CDR3 DNA sequence: TGTGCCAGCAGCCTTACCCTTGGACACCATGGGAAAACTGAAGCTTTCTTT. This codes for CASSLTLGHHGKTEAFF.

V and J are TRBV10-1 and TRBJ2-3; tentatively, D is TRBD1 (5 bases). Between the trimmed V and J ends, which lost 4 bases and 1 base, there was a span of 9 bases. CDR1 and CDR2 from the germline V gene are WNHNN and SYGVQD (reference sequence). The CDR3 contains 14 residues. CDR3 region: CASSAPRGTDTQYF. In DNA form, the CDR3 reads TGCGCCAGCAGTGCCCCCAGGGGCACAGATACGCAGTATTTT.

This chain uses TRBV14 with TRBJ2-3; maybe TRBD2 (6 bases). The CDR3 sequence is 17 residues long. Germline V CDR1 and CDR2: SGHDN, FVKESK. Trimming shortened V by 4 bases and J by 0 bases, and 17 bases separated the two germline ends. CDR3 in amino acids: CASSPKEAGTSTDTQYF. CDR3 sequence (DNA): TGTGCCAGCAGCCCAAAGGAGGCGGGGACTAGCACAGATACGCAGTATTTT.

V gene TRBV6-6 combines with J gene TRBJ2-2, with D perhaps TRBD1 (6 bases). Per germline, CDR1 MNHNY and CDR2 SVGAGI (reference sequence). The CDR3 spans 15 residues. V was clipped by 5 bases and J by 5 bases, with 15 bases between them. The CDR3 reads CASSPPDRRTGELFF. CDR3 nucleotides: TGTGCCAGCAGTCCCCCCGACAGGCGAACCGGGGAGCTGTTTTTT.

Only one count was recorded for this clone. Here the CDR3 reads CASSEGLAGWGETQYF. The CDR3 DNA reads TGCGCCAGCAGTGAAGGACTAGCGGGGTGGGGAGAGACCCAGTACTTC. This chain connects TRBV10-1 to TRBJ2-5; 12 nucleotides align to TRBD2. The CDR3 length is 16 residues. Per germline, CDR1 WNHNN and CDR2 SYGVQD (reference sequence). Trimming at V came to 3 bases and at J to 4 bases, leaving 6 bases not matched to a gene.

This chain connects TRBV9 to TRBJ1-5, with no clear D. The CDR3 is 13 amino acids. CDR1 is SGDLS and CDR2 is YYNGEE in the germline V gene. With 0 bases removed from V and 3 bases from J, the gap between germline ends came to 4 bases. CDR3 sequence (DNA): TGTGCCAGCAGCGTAGAGCCCAATCAGCCCCAGCATTTT. Encoded protein: CASSVEPNQPQHF.

The rearrangement links TRBV5-1 to TRBJ2-5, with 9 bases matching TRBD2. V shed 3 bases and J 5 bases; nucleotides not matched to a gene: 11. From germline, CDR1 is SGHRS and CDR2 YFSETQ. The CDR3 is 16 residues long. The CDR3 loop is CASSSSGGSSGETQYF. CDR3 DNA: TGCGCCAGCAGCTCAAGCGGGGGGTCTTCAGGGGAGACCCAGTACTTC.

The rearrangement links TRBV6-6 to TRBJ2-1; the D gene is possibly TRBD2 (6 bases). Germline lookup yields CDR1 MNHNY and CDR2 SVGAGI (reference sequence). The CDR3 contains 15 residues. V lost 7 bases, J lost 5 bases, and 18 bases lay in between. CDR3 sequence reads: CASTPGGTLNNEQFF. CDR3 DNA: TGTGCCAGCACCCCCGGGGGTACCCTTAACAATGAGCAGTTCTTC.

V and J are TRBV7-9 and TRBJ1-3, with D unclear. The CDR3 totals 14 residues. CDR1 is SEHNR and CDR2 is FQNEAQ in the germline V gene (reference sequence). Trimming pared 5 bases from V and 1 base from J, leaving 9 bases between. This chain's CDR3 is CASSHTYSGNTIYF. For the CDR3, the DNA is TGTGCCAGCAGCCATACCTATTCTGGAAACACCATATATTTT.

V is TRBV9 and J is TRBJ2-3, with 10 bases that match TRBD2. This CDR3 contains 16 residues. Germline V gene data show CDR1 as SGDLS and CDR2 as YYNGEE. V dropped 0 bases and J dropped 5; count of bases not matched to a gene: 6. CDR3 amino acids: CASSVAIAGGEDTQYF. The CDR3 DNA reads TGTGCCAGCAGCGTAGCCATAGCGGGGGGTGAAGATACGCAGTATTTT.

V is TRBV5-4 and J is TRBJ2-2; 14 positions match TRBD2. The germline V gene encodes CDR1 SGHNT and CDR2 YYREEE (reference sequence). With V trimmed by 4 bases and J by 2 bases, 4 bases remained unmatched. CDR3 length equals 17 residues. The chain's CDR3 is CASSPGLAGANTGELFF. As DNA, the CDR3 is TGTGCCAGCAGCCCGGGACTAGCGGGGGCCAACACCGGGGAGCTGTTTTTT.

This chain links TRBV4-3 with TRBJ2-5; TRBD1 matches 7 bases. Per germline, CDR1 LGHNA and CDR2 YSLEER. V shed 4 bases and J 5 bases; nucleotides not matched to a gene: 7. CDR3 length: 14 amino acids. CDR3 nucleotides: TGCGCCAGCAGCCGAGAAAACAGGGGTGAGACCCAGTACTTC. This gives the protein CASSRENRGETQYF.

The chain recombines TRBV6-6 with TRBJ2-2, with unresolved D. Per germline, CDR1 MNHNY and CDR2 SVGAGI (reference sequence). This CDR3 is 16 amino acids long. Trimming left V 6 bases short and J 4 bases short, with 18 bases between. CDR3 coding DNA: TGTGCCAGCAGCGCCACTAATAATCGACTCACCGGGGAGCTGTTTTTT. Its protein is CASSATNNRLTGELFF.

The chain combines TRBV28 with TRBJ2-1; D may be TRBD1 (5 bases). CDR3 length: 14 residues. Trimming left V 3 bases short and J 8 bases short, with 14 bases between. Germline CDR1 and CDR2: MDHEN and SYDVKM. Written as DNA, the CDR3 is TGTGCCAGCAGTTTGCAGGGTGCGACATATGAGCAGTTCTTC. Translating it yields CASSLQGATYEQFF.